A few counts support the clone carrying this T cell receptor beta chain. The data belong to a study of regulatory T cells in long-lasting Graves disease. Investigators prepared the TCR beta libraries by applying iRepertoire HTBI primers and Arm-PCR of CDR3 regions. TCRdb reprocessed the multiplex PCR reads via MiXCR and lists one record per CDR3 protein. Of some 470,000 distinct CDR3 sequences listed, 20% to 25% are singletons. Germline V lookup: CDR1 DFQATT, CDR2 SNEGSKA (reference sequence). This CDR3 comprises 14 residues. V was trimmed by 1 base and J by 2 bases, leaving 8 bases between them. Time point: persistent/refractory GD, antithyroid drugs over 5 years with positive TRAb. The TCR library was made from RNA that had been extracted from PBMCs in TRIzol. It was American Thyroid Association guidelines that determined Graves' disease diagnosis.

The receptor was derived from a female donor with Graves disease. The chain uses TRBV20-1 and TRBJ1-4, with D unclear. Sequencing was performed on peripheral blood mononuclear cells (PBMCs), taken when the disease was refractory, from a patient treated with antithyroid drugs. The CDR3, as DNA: TGCAGTGCTAGAGGGGTATCCACTAATGAAAAACTGTTTTTT. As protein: CSARGVSTNEKLFF.